The 12 T cell receptor beta chains given below trace back to one sample, sequenced in a study of T cells in women clearing cervical HPV infection. TCRdb's copy holds only in-frame clones and misses some; the assay was immunoSEQ multiplex PCR. Its table records tens of thousands of clones. Sequencing was done on a sample of blood buffy coat. Receptors were obtained from a woman between 18 and 75 years old with a cervical HPV16 infection that either progressed to CIN3+ or cleared (not recorded which).

Partial CDR3 DNA: TGTGCCAGCAGCTTAGCCGGGACAGGTGAA. Protein product: CASSLAGTGE. The CDR3 in its entirety is CASSLAGTGEAFF. The rearrangement joins TRBV7-9 to TRBJ1-1, with 8 bases lining up with TRBD1. The read ends 3 residues before the CDR3 terminus; that terminus is restored from the germline J gene. There are 13 residues in the CDR3. Unmatched junction bases numbered 1, after V lost 0 bases and J lost 7 bases. The germline CDR1 and CDR2 sequences are SEHNR and FQNEAQ (reference sequence).

With regard to this clone: Coverage ceases 3 residues before the CDR3 finishes, and the germline J gene fills in the end. This chain links TRBV5-1 with TRBJ2-7; TRBD2 matches at 8 bases. Trimming removed 2 bases from V and 0 bases from J; junction bases left unmatched: 1. The CDR3 length is 14 residues. CDR1 is SGHRS, CDR2 YFSETQ, per germline. The CDR3 loop is CASSFGTSSYEQYF. The CDR3 bases that were read are TGCGCCAGCAGCTTTGGGACTAGCTCCTACGAG.

Notes on this clone: The CDR3 end lies 3 residues beyond the end of the read and is filled in from the germline J gene. The V call is TRBV20-1, the J call TRBJ2-3; 8 nucleotides agree with TRBD2. With V trimmed by 5 bases and J by 1 base, 5 bases remained unmatched. CDR1 is DFQATT, CDR2 SNEGSKA, per germline (reference sequence). CDR3 size: 14 residues. Incomplete CDR3 DNA: TGCAGTGCTTCGATAGCGGGACGCACAGATACG. The encoded protein is CSASIAGRTDT. The entire CDR3 protein is CSASIAGRTDTQYF.

This clone is called medium-sized based on its frequency. Sequencing ends 3 residues short of the CDR3 end; the germline J gene provides the rest. The V call is TRBV19, the J call TRBJ2-5; D gene ambiguous. Germline-derived CDR1 and CDR2 are LNHDA and SQIVND (reference sequence). Trimming took 4 bases from V and 1 from J, leaving 7 bases between them. This CDR3 has 13 amino acids. CDR3 DNA (partial): TGTGCCAGTAGTAAGGGCGCCCAAGAGACC. It specifies CASSKGAQET. The entire CDR3 is CASSKGAQETQYF.

Points on this clone: The CDR3 goes on 3 residues after the read ends, and that part is filled in from the germline J gene. V gene TRBV6-2 or TRBV6-3 combines with J gene TRBJ1-4; 10 bases fit TRBD1. CDR3 length: 14 amino acids. The germline gives CDR1 MNHEY, CDR2 SVGEGT. The CDR3 protein is CASSFTRTGGKLFF. The DNA read from the CDR3 is TGTGCCAGCAGTTTTACCCGGACAGGGGGTAAA.

Points on this clone: The missing CDR3 end, 3 residues past where the read stops, is filled in from the germline J gene. The J gene is TRBJ1-1, the V gene TRBV29-1; possible D gene TRBD1, 5 bases. Looked up from germline, CDR1 is SQVTM and CDR2 is ANQGSEA. The CDR3 runs 15 residues. V shed 4 bases and J shed 0 bases, with 15 bases lying between them. The sequenced CDR3 bases are TGCAGCGTTGTACGTACAGGAGCTATGAACACTGAA. Translated, it gives CSVVRTGAMNTE. Given in full, the CDR3 is CSVVRTGAMNTEAFF.

The CDR3 sequence is CASSYRRQGRNQPQHF. Incomplete CDR3 DNA: TGTGCCAGCAGCTACCGACGACAGGGGAGGAATCAGCCC. The J gene is TRBJ1-5, the V gene TRBV7-6, with 8 positions matching TRBD1. The read halts 3 residues ahead of the CDR3 end, with the missing end drawn from the germline J gene. This CDR3 is 16 amino acids long. V lost 4 bases and J lost 4; bases outside the gene matches: 9. Germline V gene data show CDR1 as SGHVS and CDR2 as FNYEAQ.

Note on this clone: A junction end diverges from the germline sequence, so it may reflect a read error. The missing CDR3 end, 3 residues past where the read stops, is filled in from the germline J gene. The chain links TRBV6-1 to TRBJ1-2, with TRBD1 matching 7 bases. The CDR3 is 12 amino acids. From germline, CDR1 is MNHNS and CDR2 SASEGT. The CDR3 loop reads CASSKARGPYTF. The covered CDR3 bases are TGTGCCAGCAGTAAAGCAAGGGGGCCC.

Comments on this clone: The sequence runs out 3 residues before the end of the CDR3; the remainder is reconstructed from the germline J gene. This sequence joins TRBV30 and TRBJ1-6; 7 bases map to TRBD1. CDR1 is GTSNPN and CDR2 is SVGIG in the germline V gene (reference sequence). The V gene end was trimmed by 0 bases and the J gene end by 7 bases; junction bases not matched to a gene: 3. The CDR3 extends over 14 amino acids. CDR3: CAWSVGRGNSPLHF. CDR3 DNA (partial): TGTGCCTGGAGTGTTGGCAGGGGGAATTCACCC. Filled out from reference TRBV30 and TRBJ1-6, the complete variable domain reads SQTIHQWPATLVQPVGSPLSLECTVEGTSNPNLYWYRQAAGRGLQLLFYSVGIGQISSEVPQNLSASRPQDRQFILSSKKLLLSDSGFYLCAWSVGRGNSPLHFGNGTRLTVT.

Points on this clone: Coverage ceases 3 residues before the CDR3 finishes, and the germline J gene fills in the end. The gene calls are TRBV18 and TRBJ2-7; 8 nucleotides line up with TRBD1. CDR3 length: 13 residues. Germline-derived CDR1 and CDR2 are KGHSH and LQKENI. V shed 5 bases, J shed 6 bases, and the junction held 6 bases outside the gene matches. CDR3 residues: CASSTTQGAEQYF. The sequenced CDR3 bases are TGTGCCAGCTCAACGACGCAGGGGGCCGAG.

As to this clone: The read comes to an end 3 residues before the CDR3 does, leaving the germline J gene to fill in the end. The chain uses TRBV7-2 and TRBJ2-1; a possible D gene is TRBD1 (6 bases). The CDR3 is 13 amino acids. Germline V gene lookup returns CDR1 SGHTA and CDR2 FQGNSA. Trimming cost V 0 bases and J 9 bases, with 9 bases left between them. The DNA read from the CDR3 is TGTGCCAGCAGCTTAGCCCCAGGGGCTGAG. Amino acid sequence: CASSLAPGAE. The entire CDR3 protein reads CASSLAPGAEQFF. Complete variable domain (other parts from reference TRBV7-2 and TRBJ2-1): GAGVSQSPSNKVTEKGKDVELRCDPISGHTALYWYRQSLGQGLEFLIYFQGNSAPDKSGLPSDRFSAERTGGSVSTLTIQRTQQEDSAVYLCASSLAPGAEQFFGPGTRLTVL.

In regard to this clone: The read finishes 3 residues shy of the CDR3 end, and the germline J gene is used to complete it. The chain uses TRBV19 and TRBJ1-2, with D perhaps TRBD1 (6 bases). CDR1 and CDR2 from the germline V gene are LNHDA and SQIVND (reference sequence). V was pared by 6 bases and J by 4 bases, with 15 bases between. The CDR3 covers 14 residues. The CDR3 is CASSGDTFSYGYTF. The sequenced CDR3 bases are TGTGCCAGTAGCGGGGACACATTCAGCTATGGC.